This TCR beta chain was obtained from a study of shared clonotypes between healthy human individuals. V was shortened by 0 bases and J by 2 bases, with 8 bases between the two germline ends. This CDR3 has 14 residues. CDR1 is SGHVS, CDR2 FQNEAQ, per germline. Method: immunoSEQ multiplex PCR; TCRdb's copy keeps in-frame clones and lacks some. The sample lists hundreds of thousands of clones; under 80% were seen once. Input material: memory CD4+ T cells sorted from blood. Subset denoted: CD45RA-negative fraction. This chain joins TRBV7-8 and TRBJ2-7; D possibly corresponds to TRBD1 (6 bases). This receptor was identified in a woman in her twenties or thirties in good health. CDR3 nucleotides: TGTGCCAGCAGCTTAGCCTGGGGGCCCTACGAGCAGTACTTC. Translated: CASSLAWGPYEQYF.